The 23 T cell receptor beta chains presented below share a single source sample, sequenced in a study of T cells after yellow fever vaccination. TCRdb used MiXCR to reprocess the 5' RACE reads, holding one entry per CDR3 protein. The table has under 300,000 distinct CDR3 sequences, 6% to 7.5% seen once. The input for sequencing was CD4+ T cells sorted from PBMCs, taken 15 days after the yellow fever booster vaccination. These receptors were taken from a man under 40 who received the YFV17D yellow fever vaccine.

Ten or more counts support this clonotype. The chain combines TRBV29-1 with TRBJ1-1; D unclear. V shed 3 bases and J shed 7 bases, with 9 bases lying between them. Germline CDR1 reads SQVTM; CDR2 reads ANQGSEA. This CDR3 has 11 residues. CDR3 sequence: CSVDKTDEAFF. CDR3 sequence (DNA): TGCAGCGTTGACAAGACGGATGAAGCTTTCTTT.

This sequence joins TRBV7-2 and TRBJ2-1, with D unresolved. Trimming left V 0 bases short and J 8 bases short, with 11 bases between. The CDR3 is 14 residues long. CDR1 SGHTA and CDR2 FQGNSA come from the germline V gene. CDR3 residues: CASSLALDTHEQFF. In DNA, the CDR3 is TGTGCCAGCAGCTTAGCGCTCGACACCCATGAGCAGTTCTTC.

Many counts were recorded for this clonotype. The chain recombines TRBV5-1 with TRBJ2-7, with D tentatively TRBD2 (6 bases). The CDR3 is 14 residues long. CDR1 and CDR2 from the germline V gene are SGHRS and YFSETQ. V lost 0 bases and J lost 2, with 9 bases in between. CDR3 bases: TGCGCCAGCAGCTTGGATAGCGGTCCCTACGAGCAGTACTTC. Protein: CASSLDSGPYEQYF.

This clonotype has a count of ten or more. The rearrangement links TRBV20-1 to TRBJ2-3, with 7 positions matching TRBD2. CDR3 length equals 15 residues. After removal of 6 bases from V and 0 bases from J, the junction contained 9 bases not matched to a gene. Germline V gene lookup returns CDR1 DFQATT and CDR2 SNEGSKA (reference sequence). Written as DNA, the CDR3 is TGCAGTGCGCCCCGCCCTAGCGGAAGCACAGATACGCAGTATTTT. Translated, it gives CSAPRPSGSTDTQYF.

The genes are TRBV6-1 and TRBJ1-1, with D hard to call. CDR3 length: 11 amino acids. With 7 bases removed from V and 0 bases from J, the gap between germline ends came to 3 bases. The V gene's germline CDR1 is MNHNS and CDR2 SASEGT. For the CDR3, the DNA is TGTGCCAGCATTATGAACACTGAAGCTTTCTTT. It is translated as CASIMNTEAFF.

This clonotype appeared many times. This CDR3 reads CAISVGSGTGELFF. The CDR3 DNA reads TGTGCCATCAGTGTCGGGTCGGGAACCGGGGAGCTGTTTTTT. The chain couples TRBV10-3 to TRBJ2-2, with D possibly TRBD2 on 5 matching bases. Germline V gives CDR1 ENHRY, CDR2 SYGVKD. The CDR3 runs 14 residues. Trimming removed 4 bases at V and 5 bases at J, with 11 bases between.

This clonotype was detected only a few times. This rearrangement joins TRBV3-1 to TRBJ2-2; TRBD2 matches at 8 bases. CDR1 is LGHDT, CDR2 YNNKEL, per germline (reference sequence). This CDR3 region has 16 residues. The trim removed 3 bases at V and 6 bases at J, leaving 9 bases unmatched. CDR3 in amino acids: CASSHESGRISGELFF. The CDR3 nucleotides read TGTGCCAGCAGCCACGAGAGCGGGAGAATTTCCGGGGAGCTGTTTTTT.

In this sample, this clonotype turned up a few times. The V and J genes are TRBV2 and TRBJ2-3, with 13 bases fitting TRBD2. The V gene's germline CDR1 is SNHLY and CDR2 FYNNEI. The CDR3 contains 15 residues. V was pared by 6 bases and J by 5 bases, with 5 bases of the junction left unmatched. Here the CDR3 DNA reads TGTGCCAGCAGAGCCGGGACTAGCGGGATAGATACGCAGTATTTT. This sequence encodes CASRAGTSGIDTQYF.

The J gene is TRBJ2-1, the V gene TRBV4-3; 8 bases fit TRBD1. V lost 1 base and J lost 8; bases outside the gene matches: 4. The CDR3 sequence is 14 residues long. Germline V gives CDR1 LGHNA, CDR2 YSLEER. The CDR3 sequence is CASSQGTGKDEQFF. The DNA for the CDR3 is TGCGCCAGCAGCCAAGGGACAGGGAAAGATGAGCAGTTCTTC.

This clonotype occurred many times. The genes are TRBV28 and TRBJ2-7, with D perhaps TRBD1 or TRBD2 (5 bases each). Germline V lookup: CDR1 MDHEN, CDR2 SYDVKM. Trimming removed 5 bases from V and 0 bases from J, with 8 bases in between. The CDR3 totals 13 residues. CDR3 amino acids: CASSPGTSYEQYF. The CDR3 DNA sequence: TGTGCCAGCAGTCCCGGGACCTCCTACGAGCAGTACTTC. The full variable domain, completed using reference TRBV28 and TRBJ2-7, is DVKVTQSSRYLVKRTGEKVFLECVQDMDHENMFWYRQDPGLGLRLIYFSYDVKMKEKGDIPEGYSVSREKKERFSLILESASTNQTSMYLCASSPGTSYEQYFGPGTRLTVT.

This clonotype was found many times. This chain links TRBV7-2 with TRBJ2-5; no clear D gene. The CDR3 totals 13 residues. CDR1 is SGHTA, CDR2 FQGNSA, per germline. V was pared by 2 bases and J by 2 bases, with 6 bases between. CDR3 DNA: TGTGCCAGCAGCTTACTTCGACAAGAGACCCAGTACTTC. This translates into CASSLLRQETQYF.

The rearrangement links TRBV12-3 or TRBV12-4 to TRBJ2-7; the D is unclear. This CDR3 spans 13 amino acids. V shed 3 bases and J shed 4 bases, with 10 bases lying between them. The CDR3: CASSLLSYYEQYF. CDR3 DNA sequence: TGTGCCAGCAGTTTGCTCAGCTATTACGAGCAGTACTTC.

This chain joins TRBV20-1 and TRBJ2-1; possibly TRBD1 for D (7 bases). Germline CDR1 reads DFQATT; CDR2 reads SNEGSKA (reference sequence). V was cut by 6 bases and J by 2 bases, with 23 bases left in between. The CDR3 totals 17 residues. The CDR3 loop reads CSAPTGRSSVAYNEQFF. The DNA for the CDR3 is TGCAGTGCCCCGACAGGGAGGAGTAGCGTCGCCTACAATGAGCAGTTCTTC.

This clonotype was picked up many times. In nucleotides, the CDR3 is TGTGCCAGCAGTTCTGCGGCAGGGCGGCAGAACACTGAAGCTTTCTTT. Encoded protein: CASSSAAGRQNTEAFF. The V gene is TRBV6-2 or TRBV6-3, the J gene TRBJ1-1, with a tentative D call TRBD1 (5 bases). V lost 4 bases and J lost 1, with 16 bases in between. CDR3 size: 16 residues. The V gene's germline CDR1 is MNHEY and CDR2 SVGEGT.

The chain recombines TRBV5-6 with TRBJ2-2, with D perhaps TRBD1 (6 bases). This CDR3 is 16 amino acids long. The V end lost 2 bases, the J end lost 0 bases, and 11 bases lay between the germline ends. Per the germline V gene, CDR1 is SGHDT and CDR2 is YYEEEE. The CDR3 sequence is CASSLYGTTNTGELFF. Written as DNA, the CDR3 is TGTGCCAGCAGCTTATACGGGACAACGAACACCGGGGAGCTGTTTTTT.

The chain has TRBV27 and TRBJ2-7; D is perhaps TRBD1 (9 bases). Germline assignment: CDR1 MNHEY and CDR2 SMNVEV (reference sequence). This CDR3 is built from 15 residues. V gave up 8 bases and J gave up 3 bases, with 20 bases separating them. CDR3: CASAFGRGQGYEQYF. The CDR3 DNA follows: TGTGCCAGCGCCTTCGGGAGGGGACAGGGCTACGAGCAGTACTTC.

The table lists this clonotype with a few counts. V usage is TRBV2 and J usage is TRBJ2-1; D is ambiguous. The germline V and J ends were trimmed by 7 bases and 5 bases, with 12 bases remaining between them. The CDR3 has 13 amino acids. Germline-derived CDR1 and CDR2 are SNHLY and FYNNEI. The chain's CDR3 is CASNLNRDNEQFF. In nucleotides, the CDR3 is TGTGCCAGCAACTTGAACCGGGACAATGAGCAGTTCTTC.

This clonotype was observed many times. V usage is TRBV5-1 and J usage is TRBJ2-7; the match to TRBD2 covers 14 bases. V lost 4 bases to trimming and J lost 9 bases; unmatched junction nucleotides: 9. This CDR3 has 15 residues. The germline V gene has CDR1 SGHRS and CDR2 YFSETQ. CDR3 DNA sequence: TGCGCCAGCAGCCTGGGGACTAGCGGGAGAGCTGTGCAGTACTTC. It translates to CASSLGTSGRAVQYF.

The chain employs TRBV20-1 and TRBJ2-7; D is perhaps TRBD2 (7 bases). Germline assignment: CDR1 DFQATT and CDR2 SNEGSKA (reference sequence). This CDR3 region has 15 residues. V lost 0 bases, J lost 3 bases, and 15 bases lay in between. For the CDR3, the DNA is TGCAGTGCTAGAGAGGAGGGGGGGTTTTTCTACGAGCAGTACTTC. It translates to CSAREEGGFFYEQYF.

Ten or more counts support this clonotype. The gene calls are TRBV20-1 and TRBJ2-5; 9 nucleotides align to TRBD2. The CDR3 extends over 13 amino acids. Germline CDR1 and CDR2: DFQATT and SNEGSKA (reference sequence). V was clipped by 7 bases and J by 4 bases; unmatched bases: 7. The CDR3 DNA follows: TGCAGTGAGAGTAGCGGGAGCGGAGAGACCCAGTACTTC. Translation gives CSESSGSGETQYF.

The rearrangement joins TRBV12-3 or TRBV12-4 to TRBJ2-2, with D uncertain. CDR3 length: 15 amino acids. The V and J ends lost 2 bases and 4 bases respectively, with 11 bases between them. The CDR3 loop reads CASSLRAGSTGELFF. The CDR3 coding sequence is TGTGCCAGCAGTTTAAGGGCCGGAAGCACCGGGGAGCTGTTTTTT.

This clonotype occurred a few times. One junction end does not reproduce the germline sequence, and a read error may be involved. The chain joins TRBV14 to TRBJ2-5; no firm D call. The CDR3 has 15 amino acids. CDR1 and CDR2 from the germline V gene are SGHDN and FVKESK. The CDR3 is CASSEEAVLWETQYF. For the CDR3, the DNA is TGTGCCAGCAGCGAAGAGGCGGTTTTGTGGGAGACCCAGTACTTC.

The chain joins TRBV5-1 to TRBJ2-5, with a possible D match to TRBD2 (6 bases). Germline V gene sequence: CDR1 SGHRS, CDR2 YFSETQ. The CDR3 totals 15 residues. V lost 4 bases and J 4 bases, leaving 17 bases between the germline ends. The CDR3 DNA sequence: TGCGCCAGCAGCCCTCGGGGGTTGGGTAGAGAGACCCAGTACTTC. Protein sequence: CASSPRGLGRETQYF.